Shown below are 16 T cell receptor beta chains from a single sample sequenced in a study of CXCR3-negative and CXCR3-positive naive CD8 T cells. The study's findings and limits: Naive cells positive for CXCR3 carried more hydrophobic TRB CDR3s than CXCR3-negative ones.

The TRB libraries of cDNA were built by UMI-labeled 5' RACE. TCRdb reanalyzed the 5' RACE reads, giving one entry per CDR3 protein sequence and no DNA. The sample includes 150,000 to 180,000 distinct CDR3 sequences. Their antigen targets remain unknown. Sequencing used naive CXCR3+ CD8+ T cells from blood. Subset reported: CD45RO-CCR7+CD27+CD95- naive CD8+ T cells expressing CXCR3 (TNR3+). The source is a human donor in good health. Some clones in this sample may be carry-over from other donors' samples.

CDR3 in amino acids: CASKQGALYNSPLHF. The rearrangement joins TRBV5-1 to TRBJ1-6; TCRdb's D gene call, TRBD1, goes unchecked for lack of DNA. The CDR3 totals 15 residues. In germline, CDR1 is SGHRS, CDR2 YFSETQ. The full variable domain, rest sourced from reference TRBV5-1 and TRBJ1-6, is KAGVTQTPRYLIKTRGQQVTLSCSPISGHRSVSWYQQTPGQGLQFLFEYFSETQRNKGNFPGRFSGRQFSNSRSEMNVSTLELGDSALYLCASKQGALYNSPLHFGNGTRLTVT.

This chain links TRBV27 with TRBJ2-2. The CDR3 loop spans 14 amino acids. The germline gives CDR1 MNHEY, CDR2 SMNVEV (reference sequence). The CDR3: CASSLTGNPGELFF.

V gene TRBV27 combines with J gene TRBJ1-6; TCRdb picks TRBD1, but there is no DNA to check that call. The CDR3 has 16 amino acids. Germline V lookup: CDR1 MNHEY, CDR2 SMNVEV (reference sequence). CDR3 residues: CASSPYPGQGNSPLHF.

V gene TRBV18 combines with J gene TRBJ2-1. In germline, CDR1 is KGHSH, CDR2 LQKENI. The CDR3 is 15 amino acids. The CDR3 loop is CASSPPIEPYNEQFF.

The V call is TRBV5-4, the J call TRBJ2-1; without DNA, the TCRdb call of TRBD2 cannot be checked. The germline V gene has CDR1 SGHNT and CDR2 YYREEE (reference sequence). CDR3 length equals 16 residues. CDR3 region: CASSFLGLVSYNEQFF.

The CDR3 sequence: CASGPGTGFYEQYF. The rearrangement links TRBV5-1 to TRBJ2-7; as DNA is missing, the TRBD1 call by TCRdb cannot be tested. The germline CDR1 and CDR2 sequences are SGHRS and YFSETQ. The CDR3 has 14 amino acids.

The gene calls are TRBV28 and TRBJ1-5; lacking DNA, the TRBD1 call made by TCRdb goes unchecked. The CDR3 length is 15 residues. Looked up from germline, CDR1 is MDHEN and CDR2 is SYDVKM. CDR3 residues: CASSPRGVSNQPQHF. The full variable domain, its missing parts supplied by reference TRBV28 and TRBJ1-5, is DVKVTQSSRYLVKRTGEKVFLECVQDMDHENMFWYRQDPGLGLRLIYFSYDVKMKEKGDIPEGYSVSREKKERFSLILESASTNQTSMYLCASSPRGVSNQPQHFGDGTRLSIL.

The V and J genes are TRBV28 and TRBJ1-6; TCRdb returns TRBD1, unconfirmable since there is no DNA. The CDR3 covers 13 residues. CDR1 and CDR2 (germline): MDHEN, SYDVKM. The CDR3 sequence is CASSVRGGSELHF.

The gene calls are TRBV10-3 and TRBJ2-1; TCRdb's D call, TRBD1, is unchecked because there is no DNA. The CDR3 totals 12 residues. Germline V gene lookup returns CDR1 ENHRY and CDR2 SYGVKD. The chain's CDR3 is CATGRSINEQFF.

The rearrangement links TRBV20-1 to TRBJ2-1. Germline values: CDR1 DFQATT, CDR2 SNEGSKA (reference sequence). The CDR3 has 15 amino acids. CDR3 residues: CSARGVSHPYNEQFF.

The gene calls are TRBV15 and TRBJ1-2; TCRdb returns TRBD1, unconfirmable since there is no DNA. Germline CDR1 reads LNHNV; CDR2 reads YYDKDF (reference sequence). This CDR3 has 14 residues. The CDR3 region is CATSTGEQNYGYTF.

The chain recombines TRBV29-1 with TRBJ1-1. There are 12 residues in the CDR3. CDR1 SQVTM and CDR2 ANQGSEA come from the germline V gene. CDR3 loop: CSGHGVGTEAFF.

V usage is TRBV28 and J usage is TRBJ1-2. This CDR3 region has 11 residues. Germline loops: CDR1 MDHEN, CDR2 SYDVKM. The CDR3 here is CASSYPYGYTF.

The chain has TRBV11-2 and TRBJ2-5. In germline, CDR1 is SGHAT, CDR2 FQNNGV. The CDR3 is 12 amino acids. The CDR3 spells CASSYPDETQYF.

The chain links TRBV28 to TRBJ1-1; lacking DNA, the TRBD1 call made by TCRdb goes unchecked. The V gene's germline CDR1 is MDHEN and CDR2 SYDVKM. CDR3 length: 16 residues. This CDR3 reads CASSLQISAGVPEAFF.

The V gene is TRBV7-3, the J gene TRBJ2-1; TCRdb calls TRBD1, which cannot be checked without DNA. Germline assignment: CDR1 SGHTA and CDR2 FQGTGA. The CDR3 consists of 14 residues. CDR3 in amino acids: CASSSTGEVNEQFF. The full variable domain, with the rest looked up from reference TRBV7-3 and TRBJ2-1, is GAGVSQTPSNKVTEKGKYVELRCDPISGHTALYWYRQSLGQGPEFLIYFQGTGAADDSGLPNDRFFAVRPEGSVSTLKIQRTERGDSAVYLCASSSTGEVNEQFFGPGTRLTVL.